Described below is a single TCR beta chain sequence and its context. The data were obtained in a study of lymphopenia after photon versus proton radiotherapy. The method was immunoSEQ multiplex PCR; TCRdb's version includes in-frame clones alone and lacks a portion of them. The sample has under 20,000 clones, 80% to 95% seen once. Germline V gene sequence: CDR1 DFQATT, CDR2 SNEGSKA (reference sequence). This CDR3 has 11 amino acids. V was cut by 2 bases and J by 9 bases, with 5 bases left in between. Sequences were derived from peripheral blood, sampled from a patient treated with photon-based radiotherapy. The source is a man in his sixties with pancreatic cancer. V usage is TRBV20-1 and J usage is TRBJ1-6; D is uncertain. The CDR3 region is CSARSGSPLHF. Written as DNA, the CDR3 is TGCAGTGCTAGATCCGGTTCACCCCTCCACTTT.